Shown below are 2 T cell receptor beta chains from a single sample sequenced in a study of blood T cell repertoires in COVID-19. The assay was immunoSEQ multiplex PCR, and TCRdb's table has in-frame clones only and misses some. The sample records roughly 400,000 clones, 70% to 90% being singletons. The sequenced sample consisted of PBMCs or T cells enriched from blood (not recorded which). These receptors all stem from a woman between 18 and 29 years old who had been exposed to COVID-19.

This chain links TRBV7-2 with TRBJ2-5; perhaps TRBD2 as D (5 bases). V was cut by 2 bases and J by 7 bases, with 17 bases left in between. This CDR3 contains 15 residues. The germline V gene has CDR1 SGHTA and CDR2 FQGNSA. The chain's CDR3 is CASSLFDTFEGTQYF. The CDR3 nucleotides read TGTGCCAGCAGCTTATTCGACACCTTCGAGGGGACCCAGTACTTC.

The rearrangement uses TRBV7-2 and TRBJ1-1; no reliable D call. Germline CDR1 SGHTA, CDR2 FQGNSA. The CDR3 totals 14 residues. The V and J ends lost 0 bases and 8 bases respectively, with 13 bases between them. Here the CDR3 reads CASSLAGQAPEAFF. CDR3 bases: TGTGCCAGCAGCTTAGCGGGCCAGGCCCCCGAAGCTTTCTTT.